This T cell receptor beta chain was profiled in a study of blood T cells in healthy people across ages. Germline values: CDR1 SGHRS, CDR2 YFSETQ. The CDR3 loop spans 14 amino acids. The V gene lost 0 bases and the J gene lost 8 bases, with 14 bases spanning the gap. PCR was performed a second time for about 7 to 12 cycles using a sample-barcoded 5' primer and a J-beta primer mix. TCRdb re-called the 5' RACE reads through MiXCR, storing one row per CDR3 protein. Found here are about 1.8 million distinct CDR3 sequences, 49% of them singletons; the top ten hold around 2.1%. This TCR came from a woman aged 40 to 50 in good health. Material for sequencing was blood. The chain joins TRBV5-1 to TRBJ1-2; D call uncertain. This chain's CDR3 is CASSLGGSNRGYTF. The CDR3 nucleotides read TGCGCCAGCAGCTTGGGTGGCTCCAACCGGGGCTACACCTTC.